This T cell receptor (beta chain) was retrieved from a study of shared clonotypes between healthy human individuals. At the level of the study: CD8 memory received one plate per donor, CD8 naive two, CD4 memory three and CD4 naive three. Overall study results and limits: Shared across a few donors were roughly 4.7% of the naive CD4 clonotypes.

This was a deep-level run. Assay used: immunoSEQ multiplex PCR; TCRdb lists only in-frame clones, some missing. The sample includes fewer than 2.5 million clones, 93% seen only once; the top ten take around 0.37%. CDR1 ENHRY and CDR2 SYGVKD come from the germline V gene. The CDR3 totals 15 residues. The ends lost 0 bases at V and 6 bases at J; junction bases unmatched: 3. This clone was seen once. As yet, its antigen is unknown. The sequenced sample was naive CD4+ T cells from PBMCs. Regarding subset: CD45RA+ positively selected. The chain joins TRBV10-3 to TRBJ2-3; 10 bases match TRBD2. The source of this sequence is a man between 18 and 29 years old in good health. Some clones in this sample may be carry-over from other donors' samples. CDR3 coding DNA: TGTGCCATCAGTGAGTCAGCGGGAGGGGAGGATACGCAGTATTTT. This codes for CAISESAGGEDTQYF.